The 8 T cell receptor beta chains below come from one sample, sequenced in a study of T cell responses to AZD1222 COVID-19 vaccine. TCRdb's copy holds only in-frame clones and misses some; the assay was immunoSEQ multiplex PCR. The repertoire holds tens of thousands of clones, with about 88% as singletons. The source was peripheral blood, collected on day 0 of AZD1222 vaccination. Receptors originate from an adult in good health.

The chain links TRBV3-1 (or the pseudogene TRBV3-2) to TRBJ2-7, with D tentatively TRBD2 (5 bases). The CDR3 spans 16 residues. V was shortened by 1 base and J by 5 bases, with 18 bases between the two germline ends. Germline V gives CDR1 LGHDT, CDR2 YNNKEL (reference sequence). CDR3 DNA: TGTGCCAGCAGCCAAGGGTGGCGGGCAGTGGTCGACGAGCAGTACTTC. This gives the protein CASSQGWRAVVDEQYF.

The chain uses TRBV28 and TRBJ1-2; 10 nucleotides agree with TRBD1. Trimming at V came to 3 bases and at J to 3 bases, leaving 4 bases not matched to a gene. This CDR3 comprises 15 residues. Germline values: CDR1 MDHEN, CDR2 SYDVKM. In nucleotides, the CDR3 is TGTGCCAGCAGTTTGTCGGGACAGGGGCACTATGGCTACACCTTC. It specifies CASSLSGQGHYGYTF.

The gene calls are TRBV5-1 and TRBJ1-6, with 7 bases that match TRBD1. The CDR3 length is 14 residues. In germline, CDR1 is SGHRS, CDR2 YFSETQ. J was trimmed by 7 bases and V by 3 bases; bases with no gene match: 4. CDR3 region: CASSYQQGNSPLHF. The CDR3 DNA follows: TGCGCCAGCAGCTATCAACAGGGGAATTCACCCCTCCACTTT. Filled out from reference TRBV5-1 and TRBJ1-6, the complete variable domain reads KAGVTQTPRYLIKTRGQQVTLSCSPISGHRSVSWYQQTPGQGLQFLFEYFSETQRNKGNFPGRFSGRQFSNSRSEMNVSTLELGDSALYLCASSYQQGNSPLHFGNGTRLTVT.

The chain uses TRBV28 and TRBJ2-7; either TRBD1 or TRBD2 may fit D (5 bases each). With 5 bases removed from V and 6 bases from J, the gap between germline ends came to 32 bases. This CDR3 spans 19 amino acids. The germline V gene encodes CDR1 MDHEN and CDR2 SYDVKM. In DNA form, the CDR3 reads TGTGCCAGCAGTCCCGCCGGGCACGGGACGGGTTTGGTCGTCTCCGAGCAGTACGTC. This encodes CASSPAGHGTGLVVSEQYV.

The chain recombines TRBV11-3 with TRBJ2-3; 7 bases line up with TRBD2. The V and J ends lost 6 bases and 4 bases, in that order; junction bases with no gene match: 7. Germline CDR1 and CDR2: SGHNT and YENEEA. The CDR3 contains 14 residues. The CDR3 region is CASRNSAGADTQYF. The DNA for the CDR3 is TGTGCCAGCAGGAACAGTGCGGGAGCAGATACGCAGTATTTT.

V and J are TRBV7-2 and TRBJ1-2; D unresolved. Germline V lookup: CDR1 SGHTA, CDR2 FQGNSA. The CDR3 spans 13 residues. V dropped 4 bases and J dropped 5 bases, with 11 bases sitting between them. CDR3 loop: CASSSAREYGYTF. The CDR3 bases are TGTGCCAGCAGCTCGGCGAGGGAATATGGCTACACCTTC.

The chain employs TRBV11-3 and TRBJ2-2, with TRBD1 identical over 8 bases. V shed 5 bases and J 1 base; nucleotides not matched to a gene: 3. This CDR3 comprises 15 residues. Germline V lookup: CDR1 SGHNT, CDR2 YENEEA. DNA of the CDR3: TGTGCCAGCAGCCCCGGGACAGGGAACACCGGGGAGCTGTTTTTT. Translated, it gives CASSPGTGNTGELFF.

This chain uses TRBV27 with TRBJ2-4; 11 nucleotides align to TRBD2. This CDR3 has 18 residues. V lost 4 bases to trimming and J lost 0 bases; unmatched junction nucleotides: 8. Germline V lookup: CDR1 MNHEY, CDR2 SMNVEV (reference sequence). The CDR3 DNA sequence: TGTGCCAGCAGTTCCGCCCTCACTAGCGGGGGAGCCAAAAACATTCAGTACTTC. This codes for CASSSALTSGGAKNIQYF.